The 29 T cell receptor beta chains reported below all come from one sample, sequenced in a study of response to subunit inactivated influenza vaccine. TCRdb re-derived calls from the RT-PCR reads in MiXCR, one entry per CDR3 protein. The profile shows about 780,000 distinct CDR3 sequences, around a sixth of them singletons. The source material was PBMCs from blood, sampled 5 days after vaccination. The receptor set was obtained from a man aged 45-65 years who received an inactivated influenza vaccine.

The chain uses TRBV7-9 and TRBJ2-7; D is perhaps TRBD2 (5 bases). This CDR3 has 14 amino acids. CDR1 and CDR2 (germline): SEHNR, FQNEAQ (reference sequence). The V gene lost 2 bases and the J gene lost 6 bases, with 14 bases spanning the gap. The CDR3 DNA is TGTGCCAGCAGCTTACTCGGGGAAGAGGGCGAGCAGTACTTC. It translates to CASSLLGEEGEQYF.

This rearrangement joins TRBV15 to TRBJ2-5; tentatively, D is TRBD1 or TRBD2 (5 bases each). The germline V and J ends were trimmed by 0 bases and 6 bases, with 20 bases remaining between them. CDR1 LNHNV and CDR2 YYDKDF come from the germline V gene (reference sequence). This CDR3 contains 17 residues. CDR3: CATSRDLPGTALKTQYF. The CDR3 DNA reads as TGTGCCACCAGCAGAGATCTCCCCGGGACGGCCCTTAAGACCCAGTACTTC.

The CDR3 bases are TGTGCCAGCAGCTTTTTGGGGACAGGGGGATACGAGCAGTACTTC. Its protein product is CASSFLGTGGYEQYF. V usage is TRBV7-8 and J usage is TRBJ2-7; 11 nucleotides match TRBD1. Germline V lookup: CDR1 SGHVS, CDR2 FQNEAQ. V gave up 3 bases and J gave up 4 bases; unmatched junction bases: 5. This CDR3 contains 15 residues.

This clonotype has just a few counts. The J gene is TRBJ2-5, the V gene TRBV5-6, with D uncertain. V was trimmed by 4 bases and J by 4 bases, leaving 11 bases between them. The CDR3 loop spans 13 amino acids. Germline V gene data show CDR1 as SGHDT and CDR2 as YYEEEE. CDR3 DNA: TGTGCCAGCAGCCCAATCCAAGGAGAGACCCAGTACTTC. Protein: CASSPIQGETQYF.

This clonotype was seen repeatedly, ten times or more. The chain couples TRBV5-1 to TRBJ2-7, with no clear D. Germline lookup yields CDR1 SGHRS and CDR2 YFSETQ. Trimming cost V 2 bases and J 2 bases, with 8 bases left between them. This CDR3 contains 13 residues. In DNA form, the CDR3 reads TGCGCCAGCAGCTTCTTCCTCGCCTACGAGCAGTACTTC. Translating gives CASSFFLAYEQYF.

This clonotype was seen a handful of times. J is TRBJ2-1 and V is TRBV6-5; TRBD2 aligns across 7 bases. V shed 2 bases, J shed 3 bases, and the junction held 4 bases outside the gene matches. The CDR3 is made up of 15 amino acids. Germline V gene sequence: CDR1 MNHEY, CDR2 SVGAGI. The CDR3, as DNA: TGTGCCAGCAGTTACGCTAGCGGTCTCTACAATGAGCAGTTCTTC. Translated, it gives CASSYASGLYNEQFF.

This chain links TRBV29-1 with TRBJ2-3, with D perhaps matching TRBD2 (6 bases). The CDR3 runs 12 residues. Germline lookup yields CDR1 SQVTM and CDR2 ANQGSEA. Trimming stripped 7 bases from V and 3 bases from J, with 11 bases between. CDR3: CSGRRGTDTQYF. The CDR3 DNA sequence: TGCAGCGGGCGGCGGGGAACAGATACGCAGTATTTT.

The CDR3 protein is CASSSLATLSSYEQYF. DNA of the CDR3: TGTGCCAGCAGCTCGCTAGCGACCCTGAGCTCCTACGAGCAGTACTTC. J is TRBJ2-7 and V is TRBV7-2; D is perhaps TRBD2 (6 bases). V lost 4 bases, J lost 0 bases, and 16 bases lay in between. In germline, CDR1 is SGHTA, CDR2 FQGNSA. The CDR3 totals 16 residues.

This clonotype was seen a few times. V usage is TRBV5-1 and J usage is TRBJ2-1, with D tentatively TRBD2 (5 bases). V lost 0 bases to trimming and J lost 0 bases, with 13 bases between them. The CDR3 consists of 17 residues. CDR1 and CDR2 from the germline V gene are SGHRS and YFSETQ. CDR3 region: CASSLGPGGLSYNEQFF. DNA of the CDR3: TGCGCCAGCAGCTTGGGGCCAGGCGGGCTCTCCTACAATGAGCAGTTCTTC.

This clonotype was picked up a small number of times. The chain links TRBV3-1 to TRBJ2-2, with D possibly matching TRBD1 (6 bases). CDR1 is LGHDT and CDR2 is YNNKEL in the germline V gene (reference sequence). Deletions cut 9 bases from V and 4 bases from J, with 15 bases between. The CDR3 has 14 residues. The CDR3 is CASYQQGSTGELFF. CDR3 bases: TGTGCCAGTTATCAACAGGGTAGCACCGGGGAGCTGTTTTTT.

This clonotype was seen a few times. J is TRBJ2-1 and V is TRBV29-1, with 11 nucleotides matching TRBD2. Per germline, CDR1 SQVTM and CDR2 ANQGSEA. CDR3 length equals 16 residues. After removal of 3 bases from V and 3 bases from J, the junction contained 7 bases not matched to a gene. CDR3 amino acids: CSVDGKLAGDYNEQFF. DNA of the CDR3: TGCAGCGTTGACGGTAAACTAGCGGGAGACTACAATGAGCAGTTCTTC.

This clonotype was observed a handful of times. This sequence joins TRBV28 and TRBJ2-1; TRBD2 matches 8 bases. V gave up 8 bases and J gave up 8 bases; unmatched junction bases: 8. This CDR3 has 13 amino acids. Looked up from germline, CDR1 is MDHEN and CDR2 is SYDVKM. CDR3 sequence reads: CASGLAFRHEQFF. In nucleotides, the CDR3 is TGTGCCAGCGGACTAGCCTTTCGACATGAGCAGTTCTTC.

The rearrangement links TRBV6-1 to TRBJ1-6; tentatively, D is TRBD1 (6 bases). The CDR3 is 14 residues long. The V end was cut by 5 bases, the J end by 8 bases, with 13 bases between. Germline CDR1 is MNHNS and CDR2 is SASEGT. The chain's CDR3 is CASSSVRGYSPLHF. DNA for the CDR3: TGTGCCAGCAGTAGTGTAAGGGGGTATTCACCCCTCCACTTT.

The chain carries TRBV7-2 and TRBJ1-1; possible D gene TRBD1, 5 bases. Germline-derived CDR1 and CDR2 are SGHTA and FQGNSA. This CDR3 spans 12 amino acids. Between the trimmed V and J ends, which lost 5 bases and 8 bases, there was a span of 12 bases. DNA of the CDR3: TGTGCCAGCAGCATTGACAGAACAGAAGCTTTCTTT. Its protein is CASSIDRTEAFF.

CDR3 residues: CASSQANFPQFF. The CDR3 coding sequence is TGTGCCAGCAGCCAAGCGAACTTTCCTCAGTTCTTC. The chain uses TRBV4-2 and TRBJ2-1; unclear D gene. Trimming shortened V by 1 base and J by 13 bases, and 11 bases separated the two germline ends. Germline lookup yields CDR1 LGHNA and CDR2 YNFKEQ. CDR3 length equals 12 residues.

This clonotype was recorded many times. V is TRBV20-1 and J is TRBJ2-4; D call uncertain. Germline CDR1 and CDR2: DFQATT and SNEGSKA (reference sequence). The CDR3 consists of 12 residues. Trimming removed 8 bases from V and 1 base from J, with 9 bases in between. CDR3 region: CSIKFAKNIQYF. The CDR3 nucleotides read TGCAGTATCAAGTTCGCCAAAAACATTCAGTACTTC.

This rearrangement joins TRBV5-1 to TRBJ2-3; D might be TRBD1 (6 bases). The CDR3 runs 14 residues. Germline V lookup: CDR1 SGHRS, CDR2 YFSETQ. V was clipped by 1 base and J by 2 bases, with 8 bases between them. Here the CDR3 DNA reads TGCGCCAGCAGCTTGCCAGGGGACACAGATACGCAGTATTTT. Residues: CASSLPGDTDTQYF. Filled out from reference TRBV5-1 and TRBJ2-3, the complete variable domain reads KAGVTQTPRYLIKTRGQQVTLSCSPISGHRSVSWYQQTPGQGLQFLFEYFSETQRNKGNFPGRFSGRQFSNSRSEMNVSTLELGDSALYLCASSLPGDTDTQYFGPGTRLTVL.

This clonotype was found a few times. The chain recombines TRBV7-9 with TRBJ2-7; D remains ambiguous. Trimming pared 5 bases from V and 2 bases from J, leaving 10 bases between. Germline lookup yields CDR1 SEHNR and CDR2 FQNEAQ (reference sequence). This CDR3 comprises 13 residues. The CDR3 is CASSMSPAYEQYF. In DNA form, the CDR3 reads TGTGCCAGCAGCATGAGTCCCGCCTACGAGCAGTACTTC.

The V gene is TRBV24-1, the J gene TRBJ2-7, with D unclear. Trimming shortened V by 3 bases and J by 2 bases, and 1 base separated the two germline ends. The germline V gene encodes CDR1 KGHDR and CDR2 SFDVKD. This CDR3 has 11 residues. The CDR3 nucleotides read TGTGCCACCAGTGATCCCTACGAGCAGTACTTC. Protein product: CATSDPYEQYF.

This clonotype appeared a few times. This sequence joins TRBV5-1 and TRBJ1-1; TRBD1 matches at 7 bases. This CDR3 has 15 residues. Per the germline V gene, CDR1 is SGHRS and CDR2 is YFSETQ. V dropped 6 bases and J dropped 2; count of bases not matched to a gene: 10. CDR3 in DNA: TGCGCCAGCACTCCATCCGGGACAGACAACACTGAAGCTTTCTTT. This encodes CASTPSGTDNTEAFF.

The V gene is TRBV9, the J gene TRBJ1-2; D remains unclear. Germline loops: CDR1 SGDLS, CDR2 YYNGEE. The CDR3 covers 13 residues. Trimming cost V 2 bases and J 8 bases, with 13 bases left between them. The CDR3 DNA reads as TGTGCCAGCAGCGTTCCTGGATCTGGAGGCTACACCTTC. Residues: CASSVPGSGGYTF.

The gene calls are TRBV2 and TRBJ2-2, with 8 nucleotides matching TRBD1. Germline loops: CDR1 SNHLY, CDR2 FYNNEI. The CDR3 is made up of 15 amino acids. Unmatched junction bases numbered 2, after V lost 3 bases and J lost 2 bases. In DNA form, the CDR3 reads TGTGCCAGCAGTGAGGGACAGGTCAACACCGGGGAGCTGTTTTTT. It specifies CASSEGQVNTGELFF.

With regard to this clonotype: Since a much larger clone is just one base distant, this may be a read error. The chain has TRBV29-1 and TRBJ2-1, with a possible D match to TRBD1 (6 bases). The CDR3 extends over 13 amino acids. Germline CDR1 and CDR2: SQVTM and ANQGSEA. Deletions cut 3 bases from V and 8 bases from J, with 14 bases between. The CDR3 DNA sequence: TGCAGCGTTGACAGGGGCTTAAACGATGAGCAGTTCTTC. Protein: CSVDRGLNDEQFF.

The chain couples TRBV3-1 to TRBJ1-5; D unclear. CDR3 size: 16 residues. Germline assignment: CDR1 LGHDT and CDR2 YNNKEL (reference sequence). The V end was cut by 1 base, the J end by 7 bases, with 17 bases between. The CDR3, as DNA: TGTGCCAGCAGCCAAGGCCTCGGAGGGTATGGACAGCCCCAGCATTTT. Amino acid sequence: CASSQGLGGYGQPQHF. Based on the CDR3 plus reference TRBV3-1 and TRBJ1-5, the full variable domain is DTAVSQTPKYLVTQMGNDKSIKCEQNLGHDTMYWYKQDSKKFLKIMFSYNNKELIINETVPNRFSPKSPDKAHLNLHINSLELGDSAVYFCASSQGLGGYGQPQHFGDGTRLSIL.

This clonotype has at least ten counts. The chain is built from TRBV20-1 and TRBJ1-2, with D unresolved. The CDR3 is made up of 12 amino acids. Between the trimmed V and J ends, which lost 2 bases and 4 bases, there was a span of 8 bases. The V gene's germline CDR1 is DFQATT and CDR2 SNEGSKA (reference sequence). CDR3 residues: CSARTGTYGYTF. The CDR3 nucleotides read TGCAGTGCTAGAACGGGAACCTATGGCTACACCTTC.

This clonotype has more than one count but fewer than ten. The chain employs TRBV28 and TRBJ2-2, with TRBD2 matching over 14 bases. V trimming: 5 bases; J trimming: 1 base; junction bases outside the gene matches: 6. The CDR3 contains 18 residues. The germline gives CDR1 MDHEN, CDR2 SYDVKM. DNA for the CDR3: TGTGCCAGCAGTCCGGGACTAGCGGGAGTACGGAACACCGGGGAGCTGTTTTTT. It translates to CASSPGLAGVRNTGELFF. Combining the CDR3 with reference TRBV28 and TRBJ2-2 gives the whole variable domain DVKVTQSSRYLVKRTGEKVFLECVQDMDHENMFWYRQDPGLGLRLIYFSYDVKMKEKGDIPEGYSVSREKKERFSLILESASTNQTSMYLCASSPGLAGVRNTGELFFGEGSRLTVL.

This clonotype has more than one count but fewer than ten. In DNA form, the CDR3 reads TGTGCCAGCAGCCCCGGGGCGGCGGGGGGGAGTCCCGGGGAGCTGTTTTTT. The encoded protein is CASSPGAAGGSPGELFF. V usage is TRBV27 and J usage is TRBJ2-2; 9 positions agree with TRBD2. Germline CDR1 and CDR2: MNHEY and SMNVEV (reference sequence). This CDR3 region has 17 residues. The V segment lost 6 bases and the J segment 6 bases; nucleotides outside the gene matches: 14.

Many counts were recorded for this clonotype. The V call is TRBV20-1, the J call TRBJ2-3; TRBD2 aligns across 13 bases. The germline CDR1 and CDR2 sequences are DFQATT and SNEGSKA (reference sequence). CDR3 size: 16 residues. After removal of 6 bases from V and 2 bases from J, the junction contained 8 bases not matched to a gene. CDR3 in DNA: TGCAGTGCAACTAGACTAGCGGGGGGATACACAGATACGCAGTATTTT. Protein sequence: CSATRLAGGYTDTQYF.

CDR3 sequence: CASRQSGQPNEKLFF. CDR3 in DNA: TGTGCCAGCAGACAATCGGGACAGCCTAATGAAAAACTGTTTTTT. V is TRBV12-3 or TRBV12-4 and J is TRBJ1-4, with 7 bases lining up with TRBD1. The CDR3 spans 15 residues. Trimming cost V 6 bases and J 3 bases; bases outside gene matches: 7.